The rows below give T cell receptor beta chains drawn from one sample of a study of control samples from healthy donors and cancer patients. The table came from immunoSEQ multiplex PCR; TCRdb's copy has only in-frame clones and leaves some out. The sample holds 95,000 to 150,000 clones, about 89% seen once. Sequenced sample: blood. The origin of the receptors is a man in his sixties in good health. The CDR3 runs from the conserved cysteine through the conserved F or W. Fields, in order: V gene, D gene, CDR3 length, J gene, clone size, CDR3 DNA, CDR3 protein. A D gene is named only where the DNA matches it firmly. Size values are once, few and many counts, or a class for expanded clones, and some rows have none.

V: TRBV28
D: -
length: 19
J: TRBJ1-1
size: -
DNA: TGTGCCAGCAGCTTACGAACCTATTCCAGGGCAGTGGGTAACACTGAAGCTTTCTTT
CDR3: CASSLRTYSRAVGNTEAFF

V: TRBV30
D: TRBD1
length: 13
J: TRBJ2-5
size: -
DNA: TGTGCCTGGGGGACAGGGGGCGCGGAGACCCAGTACTTC
CDR3: CAWGTGGAETQYF

V: TRBV21-1
D: -
length: 16
J: TRBJ1-1
size: -
DNA: TGTGCCAGCAGCAGCCGGAGACAGGGTCTTAAAATTGAAGCTTTCTTT
CDR3: CASSSRRQGLKIEAFF

V: TRBV30
D: TRBD1
length: 18
J: TRBJ1-5
size: -
DNA: TGTGCCTACACTCCGGGACAGGGGAAATTTAATAGCAATCAGCCCCAGCATTTT
CDR3: CAYTPGQGKFNSNQPQHF

V: TRBV7-2
D: TRBD2
length: 15
J: TRBJ2-7
size: -
DNA: TGTGCCAGCAGTCTAGGCTGGGGGGGTAGCTACGAGCAGTACTTC
CDR3: CASSLGWGGSYEQYF

V: TRBV10-3
D: TRBD1
length: 18
J: TRBJ1-2
size: -
DNA: TGTGCCATCAGGGAGGGGGCAGGGTACGGAAGCTCTAACTATGGCTACACCTTC
CDR3: CAIREGAGYGSSNYGYTF

V: TRBV27
D: -
length: 15
J: TRBJ1-6
size: few
DNA: TGTGCCAGCAGTTTTATGTTTGCCTATAATTCACCCCTCCACTTT
CDR3: CASSFMFAYNSPLHF

V: TRBV5-1
D: -
length: 14
J: TRBJ1-1
size: few
DNA: TGCGCCAGCAGCCCGACGTCAGCGAACACTGAAGCTTTCTTT
CDR3: CASSPTSANTEAFF

V: TRBV9
D: -
length: 13
J: TRBJ1-2
size: -
DNA: TGTGCCAGCAGCGTAGACGGGGCCTATGGCTACACCTTC
CDR3: CASSVDGAYGYTF

V: TRBV5-1
D: TRBD1
length: 14
J: TRBJ1-3
size: -
DNA: TGCGCCAGCAGCTTGTCTCAGGGGGCGAGCACCATATATTTT
CDR3: CASSLSQGASTIYF

V: TRBV9
D: TRBD1
length: 15
J: TRBJ1-4
size: once
DNA: TGTGCCAGCAGCGTAGAAGGGACAGGGGATGAAAAACTGTTTTTT
CDR3: CASSVEGTGDEKLFF

V: TRBV18
D: TRBD1
length: 11
J: TRBJ1-1
size: -
DNA: TGTGCCAGCTCGCCGACAGGGGAAGCTTTCTTT
CDR3: CASSPTGEAFF

V: TRBV5-5
D: -
length: 13
J: TRBJ2-1
size: -
DNA: TGTGCCAGCAGCTTGGTGGGCCACAATGAGCAGTTCTTC
CDR3: CASSLVGHNEQFF

V: TRBV19
D: TRBD1
length: 15
J: TRBJ1-6
size: -
DNA: TGTGCCAGTAGTGGAGGACAGGGGAAGGTTTCACCCCTCCACTTT
CDR3: CASSGGQGKVSPLHF

V: TRBV18
D: -
length: 14
J: TRBJ1-5
size: -
DNA: TGTGCCAGCTCAAACTGGGGGGGTGATCAGCCCCAGCATTTT
CDR3: CASSNWGGDQPQHF

V: TRBV10-3
D: TRBD1
length: 14
J: TRBJ2-7
size: -
DNA: TGTGCCATCAGCGTCGGACAGGGGACCTACGAGCAGTACTTC
CDR3: CAISVGQGTYEQYF

V: TRBV7-2
D: -
length: 16
J: TRBJ2-2
size: -
DNA: TGTGCCAGCAGCTTAGTGCGCAGGGTGGCCACCGGGGAGCTGTTTTTT
CDR3: CASSLVRRVATGELFF

V: TRBV5-4
D: TRBD2
length: 16
J: TRBJ2-7
size: -
DNA: TGTGCCAGCAGCCTCTCGCGGGGGGCCCGAAACTACGAGCAGTACTTC
CDR3: CASSLSRGARNYEQYF

V: TRBV9
D: TRBD2
length: 17
J: TRBJ2-3
size: -
DNA: TGTGCCAGCAGCGCGACCCTACTAGCGGGGGCTGCAGATACGCAGTATTTT
CDR3: CASSATLLAGAADTQYF

V: TRBV27
D: -
length: 14
J: TRBJ1-3
size: -
DNA: TGTGCCAGCAGCACGGGGAGGACTGGAAACACCATATATTTT
CDR3: CASSTGRTGNTIYF

V: TRBV5-6
D: -
length: 12
J: TRBJ2-7
size: -
DNA: TGTGCCAGCGGATTCAGCTCCTACGAGCAGTACTTC
CDR3: CASGFSSYEQYF

V: TRBV28
D: -
length: 15
J: TRBJ1-5
size: -
DNA: TGTGCCAGCAGTTCCCTGGGTAGGGGAGATCAGCCCCAGCATTTT
CDR3: CASSSLGRGDQPQHF

V: TRBV5-8
D: -
length: 13
J: TRBJ1-1
size: -
DNA: TGTGCCAGCAGCTTGATTCTTAACACTGAAGCTTTCTTT
CDR3: CASSLILNTEAFF

V: TRBV6-5
D: -
length: 12
J: TRBJ2-7
size: once
DNA: TGTGCCGCCTTTTCCACAGGGTCCGAGCAGTACTTC
CDR3: CAAFSTGSEQYF

V: TRBV3-1/TRBV3-2
D: -
length: 15
J: TRBJ2-3
size: -
DNA: TGTGCCAGCAGCCAGGGGGATGTTAGCACAGATACGCAGTATTTT
CDR3: CASSQGDVSTDTQYF

V: TRBV23-1
D: -
length: 14
J: TRBJ1-5
size: -
DNA: TGCGCCAGCAGTCATGGAATTTTCAATCAGCCCCAGCATTTT
CDR3: CASSHGIFNQPQHF

V: TRBV18
D: -
length: 16
J: TRBJ1-2
size: -
DNA: TGTGCCAGCTCACCAAATAGAGGGGACCTGTCCTCCGGCTACACCTTC
CDR3: CASSPNRGDLSSGYTF

V: TRBV24-1
D: -
length: 16
J: TRBJ2-2
size: -
DNA: TGTGCCACCAGTGAAGCTAGCTCCTACTTCACCGGGGAGCTGTTTTTT
CDR3: CATSEASSYFTGELFF

V: TRBV3-1/TRBV3-2
D: TRBD2
length: 16
J: TRBJ2-1
size: -
DNA: TGTGCCAGCAGCCAAGATCTGTCTAGCGGGGGGGCAAAGCAGTTCTTC
CDR3: CASSQDLSSGGAKQFF